This T cell receptor (beta chain) was recorded in a study of T cells expressing NK-cell markers. The CDR3 totals 15 residues. Germline values: CDR1 SGHRS, CDR2 YFSETQ. The cDNA for TCR beta came from 5'RACE template switching with UMIs. TCRdb reworked the 5' RACE reads into one entry per CDR3 protein, no DNA. This sample's clone table lists about 460,000 distinct CDR3 sequences. The chain joins TRBV5-1 to TRBJ1-5. Sequencing was done on a sample of blood T cells: a sorted CD56 or NKG2C T cell subset, CD4+ or CD8+ T cells, or bulk PBMC T cells (not recorded which). This TCR was recovered from a woman aged 45-65 years in good health. CDR3 protein: CASSLDGYSNQPQHF.